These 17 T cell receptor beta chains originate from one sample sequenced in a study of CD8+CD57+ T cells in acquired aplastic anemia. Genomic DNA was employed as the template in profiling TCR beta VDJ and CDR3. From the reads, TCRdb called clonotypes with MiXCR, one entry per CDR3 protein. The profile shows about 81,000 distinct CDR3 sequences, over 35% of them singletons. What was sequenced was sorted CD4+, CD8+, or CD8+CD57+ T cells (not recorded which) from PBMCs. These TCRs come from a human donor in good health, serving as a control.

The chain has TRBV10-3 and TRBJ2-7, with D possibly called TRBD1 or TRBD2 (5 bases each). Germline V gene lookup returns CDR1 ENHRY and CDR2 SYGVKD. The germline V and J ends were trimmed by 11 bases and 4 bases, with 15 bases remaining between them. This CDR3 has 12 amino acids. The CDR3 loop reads CASRDQGYEQYF. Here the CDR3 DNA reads TGTGCCTCGAGGGACCAGGGATACGAGCAGTACTTC.

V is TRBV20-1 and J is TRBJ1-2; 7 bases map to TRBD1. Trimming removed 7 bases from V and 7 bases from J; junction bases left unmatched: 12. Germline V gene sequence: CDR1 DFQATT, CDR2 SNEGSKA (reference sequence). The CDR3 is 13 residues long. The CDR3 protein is CSGPTGERGGYTF. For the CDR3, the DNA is TGCAGTGGACCAACAGGGGAACGCGGTGGCTACACCTTC.

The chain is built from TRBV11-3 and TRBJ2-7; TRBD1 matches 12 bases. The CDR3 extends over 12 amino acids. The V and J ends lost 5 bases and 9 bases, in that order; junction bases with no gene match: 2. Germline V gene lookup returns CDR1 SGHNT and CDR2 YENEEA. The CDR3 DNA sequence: TGTGCCAGCAGCCGGGACAGGGGGCCGCAGTACTTC. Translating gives CASSRDRGPQYF.

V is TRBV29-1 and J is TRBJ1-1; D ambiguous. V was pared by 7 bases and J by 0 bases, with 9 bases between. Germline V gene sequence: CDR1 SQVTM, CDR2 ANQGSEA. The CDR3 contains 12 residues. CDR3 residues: CSANMMNTEAFF. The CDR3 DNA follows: TGCAGCGCGAACATGATGAACACTGAAGCTTTCTTT.

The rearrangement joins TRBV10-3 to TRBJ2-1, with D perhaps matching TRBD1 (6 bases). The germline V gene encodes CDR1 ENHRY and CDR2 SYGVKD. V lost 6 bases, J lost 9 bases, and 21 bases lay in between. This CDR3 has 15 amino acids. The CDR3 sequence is CAIRDTGQERSEQFF. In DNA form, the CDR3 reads TGTGCCATCAGGGACACGGGACAAGAGCGTTCTGAGCAGTTCTTC.

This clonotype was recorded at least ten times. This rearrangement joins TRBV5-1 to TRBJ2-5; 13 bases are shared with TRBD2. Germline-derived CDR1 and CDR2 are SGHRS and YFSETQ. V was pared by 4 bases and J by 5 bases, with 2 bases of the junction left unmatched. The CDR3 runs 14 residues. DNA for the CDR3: TGCGCCAGCAGCACTAGCGGGGGGGCCGAGACCCAGTACTTC. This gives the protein CASSTSGGAETQYF.

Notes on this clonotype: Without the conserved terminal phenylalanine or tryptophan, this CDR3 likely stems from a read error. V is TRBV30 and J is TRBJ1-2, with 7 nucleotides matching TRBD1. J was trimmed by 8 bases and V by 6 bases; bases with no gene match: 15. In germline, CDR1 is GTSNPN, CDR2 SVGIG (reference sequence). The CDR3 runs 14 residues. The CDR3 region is CACPDGQVVLGYTL. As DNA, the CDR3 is TGTGCCTGCCCGGACGGACAGGTGGTCCTCGGCTACACCCTC.

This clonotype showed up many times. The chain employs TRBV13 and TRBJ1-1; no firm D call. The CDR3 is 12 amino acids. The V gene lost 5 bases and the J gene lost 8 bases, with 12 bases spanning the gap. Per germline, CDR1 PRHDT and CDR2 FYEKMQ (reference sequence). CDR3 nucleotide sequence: TGTGCCAGCAGCAGAACCGGGAACGAAGCTTTCTTT. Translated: CASSRTGNEAFF.

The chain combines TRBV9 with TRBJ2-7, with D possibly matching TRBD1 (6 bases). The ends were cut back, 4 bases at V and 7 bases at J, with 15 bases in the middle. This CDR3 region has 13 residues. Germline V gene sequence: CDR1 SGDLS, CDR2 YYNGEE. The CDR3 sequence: CASSTQGTGEQYF. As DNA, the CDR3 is TGTGCCAGCAGCACACAGGGTACGGGGGAGCAGTACTTC.

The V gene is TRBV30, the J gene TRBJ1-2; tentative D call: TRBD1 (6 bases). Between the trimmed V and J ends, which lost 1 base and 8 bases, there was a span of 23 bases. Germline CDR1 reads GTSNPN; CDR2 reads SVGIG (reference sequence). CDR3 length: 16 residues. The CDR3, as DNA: TGTGCCTGGAGTGAGGGGGTTGAGGGGGAATTACGGGGCTACACCTTC. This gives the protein CAWSEGVEGELRGYTF.

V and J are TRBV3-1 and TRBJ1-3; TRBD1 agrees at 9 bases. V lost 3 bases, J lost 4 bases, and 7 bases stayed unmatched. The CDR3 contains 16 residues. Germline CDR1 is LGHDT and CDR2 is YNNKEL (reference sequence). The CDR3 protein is CASSHMGQGGGNTIYF. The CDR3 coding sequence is TGTGCCAGCAGCCACATGGGACAGGGAGGAGGAAACACCATATATTTT.

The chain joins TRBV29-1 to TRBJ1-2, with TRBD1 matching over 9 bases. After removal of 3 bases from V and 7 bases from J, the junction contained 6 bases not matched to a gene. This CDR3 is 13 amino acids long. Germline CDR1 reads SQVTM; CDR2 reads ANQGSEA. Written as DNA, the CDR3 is TGCAGCGTTGAGGAACAGGGGGCCGGTGGCTACACCTTC. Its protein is CSVEEQGAGGYTF.

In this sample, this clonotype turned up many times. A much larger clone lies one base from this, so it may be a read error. In DNA form, the CDR3 reads TGTGCCAGCAGTGCACACGAGCAGTGCTTC. This translates into CASSAHEQCF. The rearrangement joins TRBV2 to TRBJ2-7; D remains unclear. Germline values: CDR1 SNHLY, CDR2 FYNNEI. The length of the CDR3 is 10 residues.

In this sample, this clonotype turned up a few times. CDR3 sequence: CSAEGGLVGYTF. CDR3 nucleotides: TGCAGTGCAGAAGGGGGCTTGGTTGGCTACACCTTC. The V gene is TRBV20-1, the J gene TRBJ1-2; 7 bases are a match to TRBD1. CDR3 length equals 12 residues. The trim removed 6 bases at V and 7 bases at J, leaving 8 bases unmatched. CDR1 is DFQATT, CDR2 SNEGSKA, per germline (reference sequence).

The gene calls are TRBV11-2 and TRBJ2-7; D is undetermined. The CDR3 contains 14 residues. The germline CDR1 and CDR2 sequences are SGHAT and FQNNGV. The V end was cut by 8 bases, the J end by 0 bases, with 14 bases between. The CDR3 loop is CASRFDGFSYEQYV. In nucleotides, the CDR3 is TGTGCCAGCCGATTCGATGGGTTCTCCTACGAGCAGTACGTC.

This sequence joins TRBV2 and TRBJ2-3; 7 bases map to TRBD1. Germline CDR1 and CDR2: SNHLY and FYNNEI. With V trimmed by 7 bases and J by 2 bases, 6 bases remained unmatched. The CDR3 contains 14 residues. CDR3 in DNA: TGTGCCAGCATGAGACAGGGAACCACAGATACGCAGTATTTT. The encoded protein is CASMRQGTTDTQYF.

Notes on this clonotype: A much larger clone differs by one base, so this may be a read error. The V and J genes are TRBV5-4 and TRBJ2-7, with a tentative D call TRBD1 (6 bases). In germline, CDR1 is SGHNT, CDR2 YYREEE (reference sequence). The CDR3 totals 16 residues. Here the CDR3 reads CTSSLALAGRGYEQYF. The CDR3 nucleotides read TGTACCAGCAGCTTGGCGCTCGCTGGCAGGGGTTACGAGCAGTACTTC.